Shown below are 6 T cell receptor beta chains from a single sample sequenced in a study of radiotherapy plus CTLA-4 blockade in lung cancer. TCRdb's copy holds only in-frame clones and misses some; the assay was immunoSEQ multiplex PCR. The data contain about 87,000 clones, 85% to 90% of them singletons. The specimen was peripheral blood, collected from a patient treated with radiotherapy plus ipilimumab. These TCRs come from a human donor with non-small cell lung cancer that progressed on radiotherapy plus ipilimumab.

CDR3 in DNA: TGTGCCAGCAGCAAAGTGACAGCTTATATTTATTCACCCCTCCACTTT. This sequence encodes CASSKVTAYIYSPLHF. This chain uses TRBV21-1 with TRBJ1-6; no check of the table's D call, TRBD1, against the DNA was made. TRBV21-1 is a pseudogene. The CDR3 extends over 16 amino acids.

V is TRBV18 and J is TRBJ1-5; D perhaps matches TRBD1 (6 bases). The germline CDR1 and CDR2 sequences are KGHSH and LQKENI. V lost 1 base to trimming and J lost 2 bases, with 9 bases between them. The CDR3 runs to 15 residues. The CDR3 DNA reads TGTGCCAGCTCACCACGGACAGTTGGCAATCAGCCCCAGCATTTT. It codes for CASSPRTVGNQPQHF.

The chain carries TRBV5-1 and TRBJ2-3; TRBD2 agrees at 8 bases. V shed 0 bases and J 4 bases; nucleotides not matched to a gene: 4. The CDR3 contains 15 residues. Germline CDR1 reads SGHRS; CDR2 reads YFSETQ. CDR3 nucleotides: TGCGCCAGCAGCTTGGCGCGGGGGGCCCCAGATACGCAGTATTTT. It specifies CASSLARGAPDTQYF.

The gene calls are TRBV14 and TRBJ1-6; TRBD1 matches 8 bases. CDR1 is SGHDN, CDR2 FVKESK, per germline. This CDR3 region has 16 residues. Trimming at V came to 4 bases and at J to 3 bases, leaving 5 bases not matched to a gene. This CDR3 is CASSPGTGYYNSPLHF. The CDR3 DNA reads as TGTGCCAGCAGCCCCGGGACAGGCTACTATAATTCACCCCTCCACTTT. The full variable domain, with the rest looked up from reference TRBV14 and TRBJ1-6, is EAGVTQFPSHSVIEKGQTVTLRCDPISGHDNLYWYRRVMGKEIKFLLHFVKESKQDESGMPNNRFLAERTGGTYSTLKVQPAELEDSGVYFCASSPGTGYYNSPLHFGNGTRLTVT.

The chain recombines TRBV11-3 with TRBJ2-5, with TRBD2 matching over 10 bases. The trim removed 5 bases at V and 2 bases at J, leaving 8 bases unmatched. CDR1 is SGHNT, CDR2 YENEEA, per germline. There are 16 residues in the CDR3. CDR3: CASSVWTSGEQETQYF. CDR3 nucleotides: TGTGCCAGCAGCGTTTGGACTAGCGGAGAACAAGAGACCCAGTACTTC.

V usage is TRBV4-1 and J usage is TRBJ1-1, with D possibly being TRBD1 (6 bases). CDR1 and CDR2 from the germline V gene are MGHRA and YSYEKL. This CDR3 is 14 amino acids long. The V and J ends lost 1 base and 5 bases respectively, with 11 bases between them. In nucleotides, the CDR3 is TGCGCCAGCAGCCAAGCTACAGGGCGTACTGAAGCTTTCTTT. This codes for CASSQATGRTEAFF.